The following is a T cell receptor beta chain sequence with its context. The V gene lost 2 bases and the J gene lost 2 bases, with 10 bases spanning the gap. The germline V gene has CDR1 MGHRA and CDR2 YSYEKL. The CDR3 is made up of 14 amino acids. Libraries were prepared by immunoSEQ multiplex PCR; TCRdb keeps only in-frame clonotypes and omits some of them. The table includes 490,000 or so clones, 80% to 90% detected once. These data are taken from a study of blood T cell repertoires in COVID-19. Study details: The United States, Italy and Spain supplied acute and convalescent COVID-19 samples.

Source material: PBMCs or T cells enriched from blood (not recorded which). This chain uses TRBV4-1 with TRBJ2-7; TRBD2 is a possible D gene (6 bases). The TCR sequence derives from a woman aged 55-70 years who had recovered from COVID-19. The CDR3 DNA sequence: TGCGCCAGCAGCCAAAAGGAGGGACCCTACGAGCAGTACGTC. Amino acids: CASSQKEGPYEQYV.